The T cell receptor beta chain described here comes from a study of CD8 T cells in ankylosing spondylitis. Construction of TCR beta libraries was performed using quantitative 5'-RACE with molecular barcodes. TCRdb independently ran MiXCR on the 5' RACE reads; one entry per CDR3 protein. The sample includes about 500,000 distinct CDR3 sequences, less than 6% of them seen just once. Looked up from germline, CDR1 is KGHSH and CDR2 is LQKENI. There are 14 residues in the CDR3. Trimming took 6 bases from V and 4 from J, leaving 14 bases between them. This clonotype was found many times. Its antigen is not identified. Study results and caveats: Disease-associated clonotypes exhibited CD8+ identity and were relatively infrequent in peripheral blood. In ankylosing spondylitis blood, a motif of about eight highly homologous TCR beta variants appeared characteristic. Researchers reportedly found disease-linked clones significantly enriched in matched ankylosing spondylitis synovial fluid.

The gene calls are TRBV18 and TRBJ2-3, with D tentatively TRBD1 (5 bases). The sequenced material came from blood, either unsorted or a sorted T cell fraction (not recorded which). This TCR was sampled from a male donor with ankylosing spondylitis. The CDR3 is CASSPLQGADTQYF. The CDR3, as DNA: TGTGCCAGCTCCCCTCTTCAGGGCGCAGATACGCAGTATTTT.